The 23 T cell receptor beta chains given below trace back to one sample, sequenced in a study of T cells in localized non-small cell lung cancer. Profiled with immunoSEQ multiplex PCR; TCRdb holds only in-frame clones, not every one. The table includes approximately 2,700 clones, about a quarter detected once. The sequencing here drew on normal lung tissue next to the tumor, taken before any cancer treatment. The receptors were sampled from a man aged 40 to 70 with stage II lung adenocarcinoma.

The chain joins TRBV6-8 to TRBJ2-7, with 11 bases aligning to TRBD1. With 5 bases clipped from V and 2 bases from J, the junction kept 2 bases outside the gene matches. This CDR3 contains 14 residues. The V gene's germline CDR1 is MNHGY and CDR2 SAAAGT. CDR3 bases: TGTGCCAGCAGTGGGACAGGGGGGGCCTACGAGCAGTACGTC. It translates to CASSGTGGAYEQYV.

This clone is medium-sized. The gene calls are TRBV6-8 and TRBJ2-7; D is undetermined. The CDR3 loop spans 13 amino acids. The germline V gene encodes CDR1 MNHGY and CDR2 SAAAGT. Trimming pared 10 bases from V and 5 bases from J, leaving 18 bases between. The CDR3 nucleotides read TGTGCCATCAGGTTCCTCCCCCCCAACGAGCAGTACTTC. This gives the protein CAIRFLPPNEQYF.

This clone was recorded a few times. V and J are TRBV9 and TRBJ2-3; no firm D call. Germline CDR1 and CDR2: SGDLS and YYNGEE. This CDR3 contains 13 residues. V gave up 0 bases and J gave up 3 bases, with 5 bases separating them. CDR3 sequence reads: CASSVGGTDTQYF. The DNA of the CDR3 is TGTGCCAGCAGCGTAGGTGGAACAGATACGCAGTATTTT.

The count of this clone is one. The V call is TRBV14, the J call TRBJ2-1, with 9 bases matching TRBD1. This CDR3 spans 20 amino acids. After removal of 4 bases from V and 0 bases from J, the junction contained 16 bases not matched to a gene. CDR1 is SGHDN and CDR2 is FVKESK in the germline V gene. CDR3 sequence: CASSRIFPGQGVRSYNEQFF. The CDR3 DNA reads TGTGCCAGCAGCCGGATTTTTCCGGGACAGGGTGTTCGCTCCTACAATGAGCAGTTCTTC. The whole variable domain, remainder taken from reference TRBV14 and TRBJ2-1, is EAGVTQFPSHSVIEKGQTVTLRCDPISGHDNLYWYRRVMGKEIKFLLHFVKESKQDESGMPNNRFLAERTGGTYSTLKVQPAELEDSGVYFCASSRIFPGQGVRSYNEQFFGPGTRLTVL.

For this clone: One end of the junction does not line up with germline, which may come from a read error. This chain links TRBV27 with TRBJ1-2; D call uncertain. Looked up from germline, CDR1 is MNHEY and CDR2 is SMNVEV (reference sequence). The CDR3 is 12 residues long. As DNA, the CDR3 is TGTGCCACCAGTGAGAACAGCTATGGCTACACCTTC. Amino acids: CATSENSYGYTF.

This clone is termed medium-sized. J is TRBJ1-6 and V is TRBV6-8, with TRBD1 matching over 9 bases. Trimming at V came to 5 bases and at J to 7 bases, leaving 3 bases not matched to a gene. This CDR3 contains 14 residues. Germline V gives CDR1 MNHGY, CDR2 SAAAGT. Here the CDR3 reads CASSTDRGNSPLHF. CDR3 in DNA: TGTGCCAGCAGTACGGACAGGGGCAATTCACCCCTCCACTTT.

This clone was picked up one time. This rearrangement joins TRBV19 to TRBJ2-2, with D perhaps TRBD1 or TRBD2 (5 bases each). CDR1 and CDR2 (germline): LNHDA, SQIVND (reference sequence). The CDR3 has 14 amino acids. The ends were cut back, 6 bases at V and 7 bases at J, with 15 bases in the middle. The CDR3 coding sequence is TGTGCCAGTAGGAGGGACCCCACAGGCGGGGAGCTGTTTTTT. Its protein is CASRRDPTGGELFF.

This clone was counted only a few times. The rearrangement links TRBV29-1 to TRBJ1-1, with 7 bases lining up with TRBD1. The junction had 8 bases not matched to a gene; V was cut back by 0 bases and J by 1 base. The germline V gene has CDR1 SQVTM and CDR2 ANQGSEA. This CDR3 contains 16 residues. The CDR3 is CSVEDPRTGRNTEAFF. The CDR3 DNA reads TGCAGCGTTGAAGATCCACGGACAGGACGGAACACTGAAGCTTTCTTT. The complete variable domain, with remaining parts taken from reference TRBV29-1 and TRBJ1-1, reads SAVISQKPSRDICQRGTSLTIQCQVDSQVTMMFWYRQQPGQSLTLIATANQGSEATYESGFVIDKFPISRPNLTFSTLTVSNMSPEDSSIYLCSVEDPRTGRNTEAFFGQGTRLTVV.

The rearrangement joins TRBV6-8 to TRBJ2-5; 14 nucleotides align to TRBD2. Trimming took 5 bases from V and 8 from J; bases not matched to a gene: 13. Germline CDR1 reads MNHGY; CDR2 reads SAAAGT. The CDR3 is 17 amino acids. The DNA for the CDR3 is TGTGCCAGCAGTCCGCAAGTCGGGACTAGCGGGGGCGGAACCCAGTACTTC. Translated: CASSPQVGTSGGGTQYF.

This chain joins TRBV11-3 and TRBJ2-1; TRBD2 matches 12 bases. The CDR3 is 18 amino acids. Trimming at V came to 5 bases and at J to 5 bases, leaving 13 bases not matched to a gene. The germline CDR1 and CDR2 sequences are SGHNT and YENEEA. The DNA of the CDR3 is TGTGCCAGCAGCCCGGGAAGGGCTAGCGGGGGGGCGGACAATGAGCAGTTCTTC. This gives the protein CASSPGRASGGADNEQFF. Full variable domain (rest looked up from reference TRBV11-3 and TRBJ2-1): EAGVVQSPRYKIIEKKQPVAFWCNPISGHNTLYWYLQNLGQGPELLIRYENEEAVDDSQLPKDRFSAERLKGVDSTLKIQPAELGDSAVYLCASSPGRASGGADNEQFFGPGTRLTVL.

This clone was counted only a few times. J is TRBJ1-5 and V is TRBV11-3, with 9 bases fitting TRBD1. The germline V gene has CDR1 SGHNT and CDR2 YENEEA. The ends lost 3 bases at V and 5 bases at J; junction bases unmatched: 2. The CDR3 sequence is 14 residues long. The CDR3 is CASSFRTGDQPQHF. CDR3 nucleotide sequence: TGTGCCAGCAGCTTTAGGACAGGGGATCAGCCCCAGCATTTT.

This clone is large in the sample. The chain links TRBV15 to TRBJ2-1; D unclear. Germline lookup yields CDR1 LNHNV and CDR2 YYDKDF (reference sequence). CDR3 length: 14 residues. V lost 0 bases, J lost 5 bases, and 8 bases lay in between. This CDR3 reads CATSRDFRNNEQFF. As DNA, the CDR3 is TGTGCCACCAGCAGAGATTTCAGGAACAATGAGCAGTTCTTC.

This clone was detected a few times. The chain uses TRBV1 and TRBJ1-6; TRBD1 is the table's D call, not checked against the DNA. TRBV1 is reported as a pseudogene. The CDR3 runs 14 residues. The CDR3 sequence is CASSQGQGDSPLHF. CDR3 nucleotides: TGCGCCAGCAGCCAGGGACAGGGAGATTCACCCCTCCACTTT.

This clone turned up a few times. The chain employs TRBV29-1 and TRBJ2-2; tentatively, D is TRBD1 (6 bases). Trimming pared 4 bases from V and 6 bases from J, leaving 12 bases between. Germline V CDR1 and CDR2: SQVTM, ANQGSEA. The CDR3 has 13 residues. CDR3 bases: TGCAGCGTTGTTGCAGGGGCCGCCGGGGAGCTGTTTTTT. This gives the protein CSVVAGAAGELFF.

The CDR3 loop reads CASSPRTGDGTEAFF. In DNA form, the CDR3 reads TGTGCCAGCTCACCCAGGACAGGGGATGGCACTGAAGCTTTCTTT. The chain recombines TRBV18 with TRBJ1-1; 9 nucleotides line up with TRBD1. Germline CDR1 and CDR2: KGHSH and LQKENI. This CDR3 has 15 amino acids. The J segment lost 4 bases and the V segment lost 3 bases, leaving 6 bases of the junction unmatched.

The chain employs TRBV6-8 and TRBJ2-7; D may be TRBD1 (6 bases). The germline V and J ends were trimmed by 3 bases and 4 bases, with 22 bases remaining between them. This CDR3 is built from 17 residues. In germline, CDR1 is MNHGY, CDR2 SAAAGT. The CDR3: CASSYANRVIGSYEQYV. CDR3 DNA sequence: TGTGCCAGCAGTTATGCCAACAGGGTAATTGGGTCGTACGAGCAGTACGTC.

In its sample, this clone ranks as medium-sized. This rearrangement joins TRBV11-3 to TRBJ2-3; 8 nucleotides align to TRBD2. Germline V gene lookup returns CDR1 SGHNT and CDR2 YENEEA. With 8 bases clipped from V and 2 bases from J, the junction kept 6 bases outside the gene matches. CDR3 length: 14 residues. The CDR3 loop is CASSRSGNTDTQYF. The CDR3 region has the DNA TGTGCCAGCTCCCGTAGCGGGAACACAGATACGCAGTATTTT.

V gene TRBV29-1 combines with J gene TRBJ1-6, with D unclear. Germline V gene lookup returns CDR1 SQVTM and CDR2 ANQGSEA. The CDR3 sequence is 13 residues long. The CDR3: CCPPVNHNSPLHF. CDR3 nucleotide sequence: TGCTGTCCGCCCGTAAACCATAATTCACCCCTCCACTTT. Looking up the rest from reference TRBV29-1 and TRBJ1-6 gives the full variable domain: SAVISQKPSRDICQRGTSLTIQCQVDSQVTMMFWYRQQPGQSLTLIATANQGSEATYESGFVIDKFPISRPNLTFSTLTVSNMSPEDSSIYLCCPPVNHNSPLHFGNGTRLTVT.

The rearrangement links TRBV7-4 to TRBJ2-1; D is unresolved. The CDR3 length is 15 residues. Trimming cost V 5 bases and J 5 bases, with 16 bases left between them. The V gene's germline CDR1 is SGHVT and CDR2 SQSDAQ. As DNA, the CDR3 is TGTGCCAGCAGCCACCCCCAGTTCAAGCACAATGAGCAGTTCTTC. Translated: CASSHPQFKHNEQFF. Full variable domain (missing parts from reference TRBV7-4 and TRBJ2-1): GAGVSQSPRYKVAKRGRDVALRCDSISGHVTLYWYRQTLGQGSEVLTYSQSDAQRDKSGRPSGRFSAERPERSVSTLKIQRTEQGDSAVYLCASSHPQFKHNEQFFGPGTRLTVL.

The CDR3 loop is CASSEGGRDTGELFF. In nucleotides, the CDR3 is TGCGCCAGCAGTGAGGGTGGCAGGGACACCGGGGAGCTGTTTTTT. V and J are TRBV10-2 and TRBJ2-2; perhaps TRBD1 as D (5 bases). V gave up 2 bases and J gave up 3 bases, with 10 bases separating them. This CDR3 comprises 15 residues. Per the germline V gene, CDR1 is WSHSY and CDR2 is SAAADI.

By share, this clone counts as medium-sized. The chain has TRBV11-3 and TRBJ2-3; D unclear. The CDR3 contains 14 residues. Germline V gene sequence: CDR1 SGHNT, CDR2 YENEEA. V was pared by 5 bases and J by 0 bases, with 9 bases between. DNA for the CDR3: TGTGCCAGCAGCCCTGCGGCGAGCACAGATACGCAGTATTTT. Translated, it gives CASSPAASTDTQYF.

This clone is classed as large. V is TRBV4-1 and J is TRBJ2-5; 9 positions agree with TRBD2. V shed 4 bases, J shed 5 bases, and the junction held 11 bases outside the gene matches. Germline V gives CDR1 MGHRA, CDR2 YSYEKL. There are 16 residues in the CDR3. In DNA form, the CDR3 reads TGCGCCAGCAGCCCTCCTGGCGGGGGGGCGGGGGAGACCCAGTACTTC. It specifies CASSPPGGGAGETQYF.

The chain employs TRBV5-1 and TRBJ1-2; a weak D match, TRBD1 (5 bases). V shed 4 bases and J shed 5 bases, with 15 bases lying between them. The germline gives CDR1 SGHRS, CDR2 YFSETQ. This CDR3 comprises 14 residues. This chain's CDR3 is CASSPPGDRYGYTF. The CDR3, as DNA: TGCGCCAGCAGCCCCCCGGGGGACCGATATGGCTACACCTTC.